Listed here are 23 T cell receptor beta chains from one sample, sequenced in a study of blood T cell repertoires in COVID-19 (dated by TCRdb to the early 2020s). Library generation was performed with the immunoSEQ multiplex PCR assay. In TCRdb, the immuneACCESS table is reduced to in-frame sequences with V and J assigned. These tables do not hold every clone; where another copy was compared, an unresolved V gene accounts for under half, and the others remain unexplained. For this sample the table gives tens of thousands of clones, of which approximately 90% were detected only once. Around 3% of the sample is held by the ten biggest clonotypes. Sequenced sample: peripheral blood. These receptors were obtained from a woman in her 50s with active or convalescent COVID-19.

The CDR3 protein is CASSLDLMYRTHTYEQYF. The DNA of the CDR3 is TGTGCCAGCAGCTTAGATCTTATGTATAGGACACACACCTACGAGCAGTACTTC. The rearrangement uses TRBV11-2 and TRBJ2-7; D may be TRBD1 (5 bases). Germline V gives CDR1 SGHAT, CDR2 FQNNGV. This CDR3 is 18 amino acids long. The germline V and J ends were trimmed by 0 bases and 2 bases, with 20 bases remaining between them. Looking up the rest from reference TRBV11-2 and TRBJ2-7 gives the full variable domain: EAGVAQSPRYKIIEKRQSVAFWCNPISGHATLYWYQQILGQGPKLLIQFQNNGVVDDSQLPKDRFSAERLKGVDSTLKIQPAKLEDSAVYLCASSLDLMYRTHTYEQYFGPGTRLTVT.

The chain combines TRBV24-1 with TRBJ2-2; maybe TRBD2 (6 bases). The length of the CDR3 is 16 residues. Germline loops: CDR1 KGHDR, CDR2 SFDVKD. Trimming cost V 4 bases and J 7 bases, with 18 bases left between them. CDR3 coding DNA: TGTGCCACCAGTGACCCCCTCGGAGGGGTCCTCGGGGAGCTGTTTTTT. Its translation: CATSDPLGGVLGELFF.

The chain is built from TRBV18 and TRBJ2-5; D remains unclear. From germline, CDR1 is KGHSH and CDR2 LQKENI. The CDR3 is 13 residues long. The V end lost 3 bases, the J end lost 2 bases, and 7 bases lay between the germline ends. The CDR3 nucleotides are TGTGCCAGCTCACCGGGCAGACAAGAGACCCAGTACTTC. It specifies CASSPGRQETQYF.

This rearrangement joins TRBV6-2 or TRBV6-3 to TRBJ2-7; no reliable D call. Trimming removed 5 bases at V and 1 base at J, with 6 bases between. Per germline, CDR1 MNHEY and CDR2 SVGEGT. This CDR3 comprises 12 residues. The CDR3 spells CASSITSYEQYF. The CDR3, as DNA: TGTGCCAGCAGTATAACATCCTACGAGCAGTACTTC.

V gene TRBV2 combines with J gene TRBJ2-1; 10 positions match TRBD2. The trim removed 2 bases at V and 11 bases at J, leaving 12 bases unmatched. The V gene's germline CDR1 is SNHLY and CDR2 FYNNEI. This CDR3 is built from 16 residues. Here the CDR3 reads CASSETAGGKFSKQFF. The DNA of the CDR3 is TGTGCCAGCAGTGAAACAGCGGGGGGGAAGTTTTCGAAGCAGTTCTTC.

This rearrangement joins TRBV7-2 to TRBJ1-3; D remains unclear. CDR1 is SGHTA and CDR2 is FQGNSA in the germline V gene. Trimming left V 4 bases short and J 2 bases short, with 6 bases between. The CDR3 extends over 13 amino acids. The CDR3 DNA reads as TGTGCCAGCAGCTCCACTCCTGGAAACACCATATATTTT. This codes for CASSSTPGNTIYF. The variable domain in full, with the rest retrieved from reference TRBV7-2 and TRBJ1-3, is GAGVSQSPSNKVTEKGKDVELRCDPISGHTALYWYRQSLGQGLEFLIYFQGNSAPDKSGLPSDRFSAERTGGSVSTLTIQRTQQEDSAVYLCASSSTPGNTIYFGEGSWLTVV.

This chain links TRBV5-4 with TRBJ2-1; D perhaps matches TRBD1 (6 bases). Germline V gene sequence: CDR1 SGHNT, CDR2 YYREEE (reference sequence). The CDR3 spans 13 residues. V lost 4 bases, J lost 5 bases, and 10 bases lay in between. In DNA, the CDR3 is TGTGCCAGCAGCAAACAGGGTAACAATGAGCAGTTCTTC. This encodes CASSKQGNNEQFF.

V and J are TRBV19 and TRBJ1-1; possible D gene TRBD1, 5 bases. V shed 1 base and J shed 1 base, with 7 bases lying between them. There are 14 residues in the CDR3. From germline, CDR1 is LNHDA and CDR2 SQIVND (reference sequence). CDR3 region: CASSIGQQNTEAFF. CDR3 DNA sequence: TGTGCCAGTAGTATAGGACAGCAGAACACTGAAGCTTTCTTT.

This clone was observed a few times. Here the CDR3 reads CVSDRGLTGELFF. The CDR3 DNA follows: TGTGTCTCGGACAGGGGACTCACCGGGGAGCTGTTTTTT. The chain is built from TRBV12-5 and TRBJ2-2; 9 bases are shared with TRBD1. Germline V gene data show CDR1 as LGHNT and CDR2 as FRNRAP. The CDR3 contains 13 residues.

J is TRBJ2-1 and V is TRBV7-2; TRBD2 is a possible D gene (5 bases). Trimming cost V 6 bases and J 9 bases, with 24 bases left between them. The CDR3 totals 16 residues. The germline CDR1 and CDR2 sequences are SGHTA and FQGNSA. This chain's CDR3 is CASRQMGGSKRREQFF. Written as DNA, the CDR3 is TGTGCCAGCAGACAAATGGGCGGGTCGAAACGACGTGAGCAGTTCTTC.

This clone appeared a single time. The rearrangement uses TRBV10-2 and TRBJ2-5; 7 nucleotides line up with TRBD2. CDR1 WSHSY and CDR2 SAAADI come from the germline V gene. CDR3 length: 12 residues. V gave up 5 bases and J gave up 5 bases; unmatched junction bases: 2. The CDR3 bases are TGCGCCAGCAGTCCCGGGGGGGAGACCCAGTACTTC. Protein sequence: CASSPGGETQYF.

This chain connects TRBV29-1 to TRBJ1-1, with 9 bases aligning to TRBD1. Unmatched junction bases numbered 13, after V lost 4 bases and J lost 10 bases. The CDR3 extends over 14 amino acids. Germline V gene sequence: CDR1 SQVTM, CDR2 ANQGSEA. DNA of the CDR3: TGCAGCGTTGCTGTAGGGACAGGGAGAACGCCAGCTTTCTTT. Protein product: CSVAVGTGRTPAFF.

The chain recombines TRBV6-4 with TRBJ2-1; the match to TRBD2 covers 13 bases. Losses at the gene ends were 0 bases for V and 7 bases for J; bases not matched to a gene: 6. Per germline, CDR1 MRHNA and CDR2 SNTAGT. This CDR3 comprises 17 residues. Written as DNA, the CDR3 is TGTGCCAGCAGTGACTCGGAGACTAGCGGGGGGATGAATGAGCAGTTCTTC. Protein product: CASSDSETSGGMNEQFF.

The rearrangement joins TRBV18 to TRBJ1-5; D is undetermined. This CDR3 spans 14 amino acids. Trimming took 6 bases from V and 4 from J, leaving 13 bases between them. The germline V gene encodes CDR1 KGHSH and CDR2 LQKENI. Here the CDR3 DNA reads TGTGCCAGCTCCCCAAGTGTCAGGAATCAGCCCCAGCATTTT. Encoded protein: CASSPSVRNQPQHF.

This clone was detected a few times. The chain combines TRBV6-5 with TRBJ1-2; D is unclear. V dropped 5 bases and J dropped 3 bases, with 13 bases sitting between them. The CDR3 runs 14 residues. Germline CDR1 reads MNHEY; CDR2 reads SVGAGI. CDR3 sequence (DNA): TGTGCCAGCAGTCCCTCCGACAAGTACTATGGCTACACCTTC. It translates to CASSPSDKYYGYTF.

The V call is TRBV6-5, the J call TRBJ2-7; TRBD1 matches 10 bases. The CDR3 is 13 amino acids. The germline CDR1 and CDR2 sequences are MNHEY and SVGAGI. V trimming: 8 bases; J trimming: 3 bases; junction bases outside the gene matches: 4. The CDR3 region has the DNA TGTGCCAGCCGGACAGGGGGAGGCTACGAGCAGTACTTC. It translates to CASRTGGGYEQYF.

The chain joins TRBV6-5 to TRBJ2-5; 13 bases agree with TRBD2. The CDR3 spans 14 residues. Trimming at V came to 6 bases and at J to 5 bases, leaving 3 bases not matched to a gene. The V gene's germline CDR1 is MNHEY and CDR2 SVGAGI. The CDR3 is CASRLAGGRETQYF. Here the CDR3 DNA reads TGTGCCAGCAGACTAGCGGGGGGGCGGGAGACCCAGTACTTC.

This rearrangement joins TRBV2 to TRBJ2-7; D perhaps matches TRBD1 (6 bases). V lost 5 bases to trimming and J lost 5 bases, with 16 bases between them. CDR1 is SNHLY and CDR2 is FYNNEI in the germline V gene. The CDR3 contains 14 residues. CDR3 bases: TGTGCCAGCAGTTTCGGGACACGCGGCAACGAGCAGTACTTC. This translates into CASSFGTRGNEQYF.

The V gene is TRBV3-1 (or the pseudogene TRBV3-2), the J gene TRBJ2-7; TRBD1 matches 8 bases. CDR1 is LGHDT and CDR2 is YNNKEL in the germline V gene (reference sequence). The CDR3 is 11 amino acids. J gave up 8 bases and V 4 bases, and 1 base lay outside the gene matches. The CDR3 nucleotides are TGTGCCAGCAGCCCAGGGGGCAAGCAGTACTTC. This sequence encodes CASSPGGKQYF.

The chain's CDR3 is CASSSDRMNTEAFF. In DNA, the CDR3 is TGTGCCAGCAGCTCGGACAGGATGAACACTGAAGCTTTCTTT. This sequence joins TRBV5-6 and TRBJ1-1, with 7 bases lining up with TRBD1. CDR1 and CDR2 from the germline V gene are SGHDT and YYEEEE. V shed 3 bases, J shed 0 bases, and the junction held 2 bases outside the gene matches. The CDR3 loop spans 14 amino acids.

This clone was counted only a few times. The genes are TRBV6-2 or TRBV6-3 and TRBJ1-5, with D possibly matching TRBD1 (5 bases). The V gene's germline CDR1 is MNHEY and CDR2 SVGEGT. The CDR3 is 15 residues long. V shed 2 bases and J shed 5 bases, with 13 bases lying between them. CDR3 amino acids: CASSYRGDGDQPQHF. Written as DNA, the CDR3 is TGTGCCAGCAGTTACCGGGGGGACGGCGATCAGCCCCAGCATTTT.

V and J are TRBV10-3 and TRBJ1-1; D is ambiguous. CDR1 and CDR2 from the germline V gene are ENHRY and SYGVKD. V lost 5 bases and J 3 bases, leaving 16 bases between the germline ends. The length of the CDR3 is 15 residues. For the CDR3, the DNA is TGTGCCATCAGTCCTAGAGGAGGGTCGGACACTGAAGCTTTCTTT. It encodes CAISPRGGSDTEAFF.

The V call is TRBV29-1, the J call TRBJ1-2, with D possibly TRBD1 on 5 matching bases. The CDR3 totals 11 residues. Germline CDR1 SQVTM, CDR2 ANQGSEA. CDR3 region: CRRRVDYGYTF. DNA for the CDR3: TGCAGACGCAGGGTGGACTATGGCTACACCTTC.